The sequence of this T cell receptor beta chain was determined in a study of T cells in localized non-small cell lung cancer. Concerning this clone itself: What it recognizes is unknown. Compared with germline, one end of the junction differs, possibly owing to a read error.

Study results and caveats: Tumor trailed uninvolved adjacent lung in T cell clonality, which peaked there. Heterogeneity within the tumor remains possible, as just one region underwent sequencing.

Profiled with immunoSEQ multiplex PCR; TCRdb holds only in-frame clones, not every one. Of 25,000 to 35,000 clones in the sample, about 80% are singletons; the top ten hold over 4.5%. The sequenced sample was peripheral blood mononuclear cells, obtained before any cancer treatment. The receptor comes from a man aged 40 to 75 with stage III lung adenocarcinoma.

Here the CDR3 reads CARSRGVQGAVEKLFF. Written as DNA, the CDR3 is TGCGCCAGAAGCCGAGGGGTACAGGGGGCTGTAGAAAAACTGTTTTTT. The chain employs TRBV4-1 and TRBJ1-4; 9 nucleotides line up with TRBD1. Germline CDR1 reads MGHRA; CDR2 reads YSYEKL. CDR3 length: 16 amino acids.